The subject of this entry is one T cell receptor beta chain. The antigen is undetermined. This record comes from a study of post-analysis software for immune sequencing data. Study results and limitations: The study found TRBV5-6, TRBV5-1 and TRBV20-1 among four to six TRBV segments more frequent in patients than controls.

Unique molecular identifiers tagged the TCR beta cDNA libraries. Using its own MiXCR run on the PCR reads, TCRdb lists one record per CDR3 protein. The repertoire includes under 900,000 distinct CDR3 sequences, roughly 58% of them detected once, and 4.6% sits in the top ten. The length of the CDR3 is 14 residues. Germline CDR1 reads MNHNY; CDR2 reads SVGAGI (reference sequence). V shed 6 bases, J shed 5 bases, and the junction held 2 bases outside the gene matches. The sample comprised blood. The chain employs TRBV6-6 and TRBJ2-2; TRBD2 aligns across 11 bases. This clonotype was obtained from a girl under 18 with multiple sclerosis. CDR3 loop: CASRLAGDTGELFF. The CDR3 bases are TGTGCCAGCAGACTAGCGGGAGATACCGGGGAGCTGTTTTTT.